The source of this T cell receptor (beta chain) is a study of blood T cell repertoires in COVID-19. The table came from immunoSEQ multiplex PCR; TCRdb's copy has only in-frame clones and leaves some out. The profile shows over 150,000 clones, roughly 85% of them singletons. In germline, CDR1 is LGHDT, CDR2 YNNKEL (reference sequence). The trim removed 4 bases at V and 1 base at J, leaving 3 bases unmatched. This CDR3 is built from 15 residues. Clinical histories supplied by participants themselves formed the basis of cohort assignment. The sequence was collected from a man aged 35 to 55 who had recovered from COVID-19. The V call is TRBV3-1 (or the pseudogene TRBV3-2), the J call TRBJ2-2; 7 nucleotides align to TRBD2. Input material: PBMCs or T cells enriched from blood (not recorded which). CDR3 amino acids: CASSPGGGNTGELFF. The CDR3 DNA reads TGTGCCAGCAGCCCGGGGGGAGGGAACACCGGGGAGCTGTTTTTT.